This TCR beta chain was retrieved from a study of T cells after yellow fever vaccination. Overall study results and limits: Among primary-vaccination clones, most reappeared after the booster, at around 97% for CD4 and approximately 90% for CD8.

The table lists this clonotype with many counts. Trimming left V 4 bases short and J 1 base short, with 13 bases between. Germline values: CDR1 LGHNA, CDR2 YSLEER. The CDR3 sequence is 15 residues long. One entry per CDR3 protein, called by TCRdb with MiXCR from the 5' RACE reads. The sample has 20,000 to 25,000 distinct CDR3 sequences; 5.2% are singletons. The sequence was obtained from a man aged 18 to 29 who received the YFV17D yellow fever vaccine. The chain links TRBV4-3 to TRBJ1-1; maybe TRBD1 (5 bases). The specimen was PBMCs, either bulk or a sorted T-cell subset (CD4+, CD8+, memory, or dextramer-sorted; not recorded which), collected 45 days after the first yellow fever vaccination. CDR3 nucleotides: TGCGCCAGCAGCCCCACCGGGACGGCGAACACTGAAGCTTTCTTT. It specifies CASSPTGTANTEAFF.